Following are 29 T cell receptor beta chains from one sample sequenced in a study of blood T cells in healthy people across ages (dated by TCRdb to between 2014 and 2016). Preparation of the library involved 5' RACE. The run used an Illumina HiSeq 2500. A second PCR of roughly 7 to 11 cycles was performed with a sample-barcoded 5' primer and a J-beta primer mix. TCRdb itself trimmed the public reads at Q25 with fastp, ran MiXCR and retained productive beta chains. When rows share a CDR3 protein, they turn into one entry using the most common DNA and genes. Across this sample there are 1 million to 1.2 million distinct CDR3 sequences, with under 40% seen only once. The ten largest clones represent 13% of the sample. Sequences were obtained from blood. These receptors were taken from a man younger than 35 in good health.

This clonotype has more than one count but fewer than ten. The chain is built from TRBV6-2 or TRBV6-3 and TRBJ2-1; TRBD1 aligns across 10 bases. The CDR3 covers 15 residues. Germline V gene data show CDR1 as MNHEY and CDR2 as SVGEGT. With 6 bases clipped from V and 7 bases from J, the junction kept 9 bases outside the gene matches. In DNA form, the CDR3 reads TGTGCCAGCAGCTCGGCGGGACAGGGGTTGAATGAGCAGTTCTTC. Its translation is CASSSAGQGLNEQFF.

Ten or more counts support this clonotype. The genes are TRBV12-3 or TRBV12-4 and TRBJ2-4, with D possibly matching TRBD2 (6 bases). V was trimmed by 3 bases and J by 0 bases, leaving 9 bases between them. The CDR3 loop spans 15 amino acids. CDR3 DNA: TGTGCCAGCAGTTTGGGGGGAATAGCCAAAAACATTCAGTACTTC. As protein: CASSLGGIAKNIQYF.

The chain employs TRBV28 and TRBJ1-3, with TRBD1 matching 8 bases. Losses at the gene ends were 4 bases for V and 3 bases for J; bases not matched to a gene: 8. The CDR3 extends over 16 amino acids. Germline V gene lookup returns CDR1 MDHEN and CDR2 SYDVKM. CDR3 amino acids: CASSSPGQGSGNTIYF. DNA for the CDR3: TGTGCCAGCAGTTCACCAGGACAGGGAAGTGGAAACACCATATATTTT.

This chain links TRBV12-3 or TRBV12-4 with TRBJ1-1, with 8 bases identical to TRBD1. CDR3 size: 13 residues. V shed 6 bases and J 6 bases; nucleotides not matched to a gene: 6. The CDR3 region is CASRTSDRAEAFF. In DNA, the CDR3 is TGTGCCAGCAGAACTTCGGACAGGGCTGAAGCTTTCTTT.

V usage is TRBV4-3 and J usage is TRBJ2-5; 7 nucleotides match TRBD2. The CDR3 spans 16 residues. Per germline, CDR1 LGHNA and CDR2 YSLEER. The V and J ends lost 0 bases and 5 bases, in that order; junction bases with no gene match: 9. The CDR3 sequence: CASSQDLGLPGETQYF. As DNA, the CDR3 is TGCGCCAGCAGCCAAGATTTGGGACTACCAGGGGAGACCCAGTACTTC.

This clonotype appeared a few times. In nucleotides, the CDR3 is TGTGCCAGCAGCTTAGTACCGGCTAATGAGCAGTTCTTC. Its translation is CASSLVPANEQFF. J is TRBJ2-1 and V is TRBV7-2; D is unresolved. The CDR3 is 13 amino acids. Germline V gives CDR1 SGHTA, CDR2 FQGNSA. V lost 1 base and J 7 bases, leaving 8 bases between the germline ends. Full variable domain (missing parts from reference TRBV7-2 and TRBJ2-1): GAGVSQSPSNKVTEKGKDVELRCDPISGHTALYWYRQSLGQGLEFLIYFQGNSAPDKSGLPSDRFSAERTGGSVSTLTIQRTQQEDSAVYLCASSLVPANEQFFGPGTRLTVL.

This clonotype was picked up many times. V gene TRBV29-1 combines with J gene TRBJ1-2; D not certain. V was trimmed by 7 bases and J by 8 bases, leaving 17 bases between them. The V gene's germline CDR1 is SQVTM and CDR2 ANQGSEA. CDR3 size: 12 residues. CDR3 sequence (DNA): TGCAGCGCCCGGACGGTGGGTGAGGGCTACACCTTC. Translating it yields CSARTVGEGYTF. The full variable domain, its missing parts supplied by reference TRBV29-1 and TRBJ1-2, is SAVISQKPSRDICQRGTSLTIQCQVDSQVTMMFWYRQQPGQSLTLIATANQGSEATYESGFVIDKFPISRPNLTFSTLTVSNMSPEDSSIYLCSARTVGEGYTFGSGTRLTVV.

This clonotype was detected only once. This rearrangement joins TRBV2 to TRBJ1-1; no firm D call. Deletions cut 8 bases from V and 0 bases from J, with 10 bases between. CDR1 and CDR2 from the germline V gene are SNHLY and FYNNEI. CDR3 length equals 13 residues. The CDR3 DNA follows: TGTGCCAGCGGCTCTCTTGTGAACACTGAAGCTTTCTTT. This sequence encodes CASGSLVNTEAFF.

This clonotype was seen a handful of times. The V gene is TRBV4-2, the J gene TRBJ2-3; 8 bases are a match to TRBD2. Germline loops: CDR1 LGHNA, CDR2 YNFKEQ. The CDR3 runs 17 residues. After removal of 1 base from V and 3 bases from J, the junction contained 9 bases not matched to a gene. CDR3 DNA: TGTGCCAGCAGCCAAGCGGGGGGGGCCCTGCGAACAGATACGCAGTATTTT. It encodes CASSQAGGALRTDTQYF.

This clonotype was counted at least ten times. The chain uses TRBV20-1 and TRBJ1-1, with D tentatively TRBD1 (5 bases). The ends were cut back, 2 bases at V and 4 bases at J, with 11 bases in the middle. Germline V CDR1 and CDR2: DFQATT, SNEGSKA (reference sequence). There are 13 residues in the CDR3. CDR3: CSARSAGGTEAFF. The CDR3 DNA reads as TGCAGTGCTAGATCAGCCGGGGGCACTGAAGCTTTCTTT.

This clonotype was detected only once. The rearrangement links TRBV7-2 to TRBJ2-1; D unclear. In germline, CDR1 is SGHTA, CDR2 FQGNSA. This CDR3 has 12 amino acids. V shed 1 base and J shed 9 bases, with 7 bases lying between them. The CDR3 sequence is CASSLVGIEQFF. The CDR3 nucleotides read TGTGCCAGCAGCTTAGTAGGGATTGAGCAGTTCTTC.

This clonotype has only one observation. The chain combines TRBV6-5 with TRBJ1-5; 8 bases are shared with TRBD1. CDR1 and CDR2 (germline): MNHEY, SVGAGI. The V and J ends lost 5 bases and 9 bases, in that order; junction bases with no gene match: 9. The CDR3 has 14 residues. CDR3 nucleotide sequence: TGTGCCAGCAGTGACGGACAGGGTTTTTCGCCCCAGCATTTT. As protein: CASSDGQGFSPQHF.

The chain uses TRBV7-2 and TRBJ2-3; D is undetermined. Germline CDR1 and CDR2: SGHTA and FQGNSA. The CDR3 length is 16 residues. The ends were cut back, 5 bases at V and 0 bases at J, with 15 bases in the middle. Here the CDR3 DNA reads TGTGCCAGCAGCCCCCGTGGGGTGTCTAGCACAGATACGCAGTATTTT. Encoded protein: CASSPRGVSSTDTQYF.

The chain recombines TRBV20-1 with TRBJ1-1, with D perhaps TRBD1 (5 bases). The CDR3 totals 12 residues. The germline V gene has CDR1 DFQATT and CDR2 SNEGSKA (reference sequence). Trimming stripped 6 bases from V and 7 bases from J, with 15 bases between. CDR3 region: CSAQRAGCEAFF. The CDR3 coding sequence is TGCAGTGCCCAGAGGGCAGGGTGTGAAGCTTTCTTT.

This clonotype has a handful of counts. This chain's CDR3 is CASTRDYFNNEQFF. In DNA form, the CDR3 reads TGTGCCAGCACCCGGGACTACTTCAACAATGAGCAGTTCTTC. The chain has TRBV9 and TRBJ2-1; 7 bases line up with TRBD2. CDR1 is SGDLS and CDR2 is YYNGEE in the germline V gene. The CDR3 is made up of 14 amino acids. V was pared by 6 bases and J by 5 bases, with 8 bases of the junction left unmatched. The whole variable domain, filled in from reference TRBV9 and TRBJ2-1, reads DSGVTQTPKHLITATGQRVTLRCSPRSGDLSVYWYQQSLDQGLQFLIQYYNGEERAKGNILERFSAQQFPDLHSELNLSSLELGDSALYFCASTRDYFNNEQFFGPGTRLTVL.

This clonotype appeared a few times. V is TRBV7-2 and J is TRBJ1-4; perhaps TRBD1 as D (6 bases). CDR3 length equals 14 residues. Deletions cut 6 bases from V and 6 bases from J, with 14 bases between. Germline V gene sequence: CDR1 SGHTA, CDR2 FQGNSA. The CDR3 is CASRKGGVDEKLFF. CDR3 DNA: TGTGCCAGCAGAAAAGGGGGGGTAGATGAAAAACTGTTTTTT.

This clonotype showed up just once. The CDR3 sequence: CASSPPEAGSPNYNEQYF. The CDR3 DNA reads TGCGCCAGCAGCCCCCCGGAAGCCGGGTCCCCAAACTACAATGAGCAGTACTTC. The rearrangement uses TRBV5-1 and TRBJ2-7, with D unresolved. The CDR3 is 18 amino acids. Looked up from germline, CDR1 is SGHRS and CDR2 is YFSETQ. V gave up 4 bases and J gave up 7 bases, with 30 bases separating them.

This chain joins TRBV7-8 and TRBJ1-2, with D possibly matching TRBD1 (6 bases). V gave up 1 base and J gave up 4 bases, with 13 bases separating them. The CDR3 sequence is 15 residues long. CDR1 SGHVS and CDR2 FQNEAQ come from the germline V gene. CDR3 sequence (DNA): TGTGCCAGCAGCTTAGTCACTGGGGGGGCCTATGGCTACACCTTC. Translated: CASSLVTGGAYGYTF.

This clonotype was recorded a few times. The rearrangement uses TRBV2 and TRBJ1-2, with a tentative D call TRBD1 (5 bases). V was trimmed by 0 bases and J by 7 bases, leaving 15 bases between them. CDR1 is SNHLY, CDR2 FYNNEI, per germline. The CDR3 spans 15 residues. The CDR3: CASSEARAGLSGYTF. The DNA of the CDR3 is TGTGCCAGCAGTGAAGCCCGCGCAGGGTTGAGTGGCTACACCTTC.

The chain uses TRBV6-1 and TRBJ2-7, with TRBD2 as a possible D gene (5 bases). CDR1 and CDR2 (germline): MNHNS, SASEGT. V was shortened by 3 bases and J by 4 bases, with 10 bases between the two germline ends. This CDR3 spans 13 amino acids. CDR3 protein: CASSEGDGYEQYF. The DNA of the CDR3 is TGTGCCAGCAGTGAGGGAGACGGATACGAGCAGTACTTC.

The chain has TRBV20-1 and TRBJ1-3, with 8 bases identical to TRBD1. The CDR3 spans 17 residues. The trim removed 0 bases at V and 1 base at J, leaving 8 bases unmatched. Germline V gives CDR1 DFQATT, CDR2 SNEGSKA (reference sequence). CDR3 bases: TGCAGTGCTAGAGATCACAGGACAGGGAGGTCTGGAAACACCATATATTTT. Translation gives CSARDHRTGRSGNTIYF.

The chain uses TRBV6-5 and TRBJ2-1, with no clear D. The tail of the sequence fits TRBJ2-7 better, so the J call may be wrong. Germline V gene lookup returns CDR1 MNHEY and CDR2 SVGAGI. This CDR3 comprises 19 residues. CDR3 residues: CASSYVFGSNPRPYNEQYF. The CDR3 DNA sequence: TGTGCCAGCAGTTATGTGTTTGGGTCCAACCCCCGACCCTACAATGAGCAGTACTTC.

This clonotype was found a few times. The chain uses TRBV2 and TRBJ1-1; no clear D gene. CDR3 size: 12 residues. CDR1 and CDR2 from the germline V gene are SNHLY and FYNNEI. Trimming left V 7 bases short and J 3 bases short, with 9 bases between. The CDR3 sequence is CASMEWDTEAFF. CDR3 sequence (DNA): TGTGCCAGCATGGAGTGGGACACTGAAGCTTTCTTT.

V usage is TRBV4-2 and J usage is TRBJ2-6; TRBD1 matches 8 bases. CDR1 and CDR2 (germline): LGHNA, YNFKEQ. Losses at the gene ends were 4 bases for V and 0 bases for J; bases not matched to a gene: 8. CDR3 length: 18 amino acids. CDR3 nucleotides: TGTGCCAGCAGCCGAACCGGGACAGGTTCCTCTGGGGCCAACGTCCTGACTTTC. Protein: CASSRTGTGSSGANVLTF.

This clonotype has a handful of counts. The V and J genes are TRBV5-6 and TRBJ2-3; 7 positions agree with TRBD1. Germline V gives CDR1 SGHDT, CDR2 YYEEEE. Trimming cost V 4 bases and J 4 bases; bases outside gene matches: 9. This CDR3 region has 15 residues. The CDR3 nucleotides read TGTGCCAGCAGCGAGGGACAGACACCGGCAGATACGCAGTATTTT. It specifies CASSEGQTPADTQYF.

The rearrangement uses TRBV2 and TRBJ2-1; possibly TRBD1 or TRBD2 for D (5 bases each). Germline CDR1 reads SNHLY; CDR2 reads FYNNEI. The V and J ends lost 7 bases and 6 bases respectively, with 13 bases between them. The length of the CDR3 is 13 residues. CDR3 coding DNA: TGTGCCAGCACGGTGGGGGTCGGCAATGAGCAGTTCTTC. Amino acid sequence: CASTVGVGNEQFF.

CDR3 coding DNA: TGCAGTGCTAGAGATGTCCGAGCCGCAGACAATGAGCAGTTCTTC. This encodes CSARDVRAADNEQFF. The chain employs TRBV20-1 and TRBJ2-1; D unclear. V was trimmed by 0 bases and J by 5 bases, leaving 14 bases between them. The germline V gene has CDR1 DFQATT and CDR2 SNEGSKA (reference sequence). CDR3 size: 15 residues.

This clonotype was picked up a small number of times. This chain uses TRBV18 with TRBJ2-3; TRBD2 matches 8 bases. Trimming took 4 bases from V and 0 from J; bases not matched to a gene: 9. CDR3 length equals 17 residues. In germline, CDR1 is KGHSH, CDR2 LQKENI. The CDR3 DNA sequence: TGTGCCAGCTCACTAGCGGGGAGGAACCCAAGCACAGATACGCAGTATTTT. This codes for CASSLAGRNPSTDTQYF.

The chain combines TRBV12-3 or TRBV12-4 with TRBJ1-1; possibly TRBD1 for D (6 bases). With 0 bases removed from V and 6 bases from J, the gap between germline ends came to 8 bases. This CDR3 has 13 amino acids. The CDR3 region is CASSLAGASEAFF. The CDR3 nucleotides read TGTGCCAGCAGTTTAGCGGGGGCCTCTGAAGCTTTCTTT.